This T cell receptor (beta chain) was profiled in a study of blood T cell repertoires in COVID-19. The overall study: From the United States, Italy and Spain came samples of acute and convalescent COVID-19.

In the authors' workflow: Using reference gene primer amplification, nucleated cell counts were estimated. The assay was immunoSEQ multiplex PCR, and TCRdb's table has in-frame clones only and misses some. Clonal size and the V and J genes are those of that table, whereas D and trimming came from the DNA. The table has about 300,000 clones, around 87% seen once. The TCR sequence derives from a man between 65 and 85 years old with acute or convalescent COVID-19. Sequences were obtained from peripheral blood.

Here the CDR3 reads CASRGGIANQPQHF. In DNA form, the CDR3 reads TGTGCCAGCCGGGGGGGGATCGCCAATCAGCCCCAGCATTTT. V gene TRBV28 combines with J gene TRBJ1-5, with a tentative D call TRBD1 (5 bases). This CDR3 has 14 amino acids. The germline V gene has CDR1 MDHEN and CDR2 SYDVKM. The V gene lost 8 bases and the J gene lost 3 bases, with 14 bases spanning the gap.